Listed here are 6 T cell receptor beta chains from one sample, sequenced in a study of tumor-infiltrating lymphocytes in oesophageal squamous cell carcinoma. TCRdb redid the calling of the PCR reads with MiXCR, one entry per CDR3 protein. The data show about 21,000 distinct CDR3 sequences, 40% to 45% seen once. Sequencing was done on a sample of normal esophageal tissue next to the tumor. The receptors stem from a male donor with esophageal squamous cell carcinoma.

The chain carries TRBV7-2 and TRBJ2-5, with 13 positions matching TRBD2. There are 16 residues in the CDR3. CDR1 and CDR2 from the germline V gene are SGHTA and FQGNSA. Trimming cost V 5 bases and J 2 bases; bases outside gene matches: 5. This CDR3 is CASSLGLAGDQETQYF. The CDR3 coding sequence is TGTGCCAGCAGCCTCGGACTAGCGGGAGATCAAGAGACCCAGTACTTC.

The chain links TRBV3-1 to TRBJ2-1, with TRBD2 matching over 9 bases. There are 19 residues in the CDR3. J was trimmed by 4 bases and V by 0 bases; bases with no gene match: 13. In germline, CDR1 is LGHDT, CDR2 YNNKEL (reference sequence). CDR3 residues: CASSQDMARSSGKYNEQFF. The CDR3 nucleotides are TGTGCCAGCAGCCAAGATATGGCCCGGTCTAGCGGGAAATACAATGAGCAGTTCTTC.

This clonotype was counted many times. The junction does not match germline at one end; this may be a read error. The chain couples TRBV5-4 to TRBJ2-1; D is perhaps TRBD2 (5 bases). The germline gives CDR1 SGHNT, CDR2 YYREEE (reference sequence). The CDR3 length is 15 residues. Written as DNA, the CDR3 is TGCGCCAGCAGCTTGGATGTTAGCGTAACCTACGAGCAGTTCTTC. Translating gives CASSLDVSVTYEQFF.

The rearrangement joins TRBV7-2 to TRBJ2-4; D call uncertain. The end of the DNA fits TRBJ2-7 better, so the J call may be wrong. The germline V gene encodes CDR1 SGHTA and CDR2 FQGNSA. The CDR3 is made up of 15 amino acids. In DNA, the CDR3 is TGTGCCAGCAGCTTCTGGGGAAGAGGTTCGGACGAGCAGTACTTC. Its translation is CASSFWGRGSDEQYF.

This clonotype was detected ten times or more. This chain uses TRBV7-2 with TRBJ2-1, with D unclear. The tail of the sequence fits TRBJ2-7 better, so the J call may be wrong. Germline loops: CDR1 SGHTA, CDR2 FQGNSA. The CDR3 loop spans 14 amino acids. CDR3 nucleotide sequence: TGTGCCAGCAGCTTAGGGTCGCTACACAATGAGCAGTACTTC. Translated: CASSLGSLHNEQYF.

On this clonotype itself: Possible read error: a much larger clone is one base away. V usage is TRBV11-3 and J usage is TRBJ2-3, with D tentatively TRBD1 or TRBD2 (5 bases each). Trimming left V 5 bases short and J 14 bases short, with 23 bases between. Looked up from germline, CDR1 is SGHNT and CDR2 is YENEEA. CDR3 length: 14 residues. CDR3 sequence reads: CASSRDANTGELYF. The CDR3, as DNA: TGTGCCAGCAGCCGGGACGCGAACACCGGGGAGCTGTATTTT.